The 24 T cell receptor beta chains reported below all come from one sample, sequenced in a study of blood T cell repertoires in COVID-19. Assay: immunoSEQ multiplex PCR; the TCRdb copy retains only in-frame clones and omits some. The sample consists of roughly 120,000 clones, around 89% of them appearing once. Source material: peripheral blood. Receptors were obtained from a woman aged 45-65 years with acute or convalescent COVID-19.

In this sample, this clone turned up once. The rearrangement joins TRBV30 to TRBJ1-2, with D tentatively TRBD1 (6 bases). Looked up from germline, CDR1 is GTSNPN and CDR2 is SVGIG (reference sequence). This CDR3 is 13 amino acids long. V shed 3 bases and J shed 7 bases, with 15 bases lying between them. CDR3 in amino acids: CAWSYDLQGGYTF. The CDR3 region has the DNA TGTGCCTGGAGCTACGACCTACAGGGTGGCTACACCTTC.

The chain combines TRBV18 with TRBJ1-5, with TRBD1 identical over 8 bases. The CDR3 is 13 residues long. Germline lookup yields CDR1 KGHSH and CDR2 LQKENI. V lost 3 bases to trimming and J lost 5 bases; unmatched junction nucleotides: 0. DNA of the CDR3: TGTGCCAGCTCACCGACAGGGGATCAGCCCCAGCATTTT. The encoded protein is CASSPTGDQPQHF.

This chain connects TRBV6-5 to TRBJ2-3; TRBD1 is a possible D gene (5 bases). CDR3 size: 16 residues. V was trimmed by 0 bases and J by 2 bases, leaving 12 bases between them. In germline, CDR1 is MNHEY, CDR2 SVGAGI. As DNA, the CDR3 is TGTGCCAGCAGTTACTCCTTAGGGGAACCCACAGATACGCAGTATTTT. Translating it yields CASSYSLGEPTDTQYF.

This chain connects TRBV7-3 to TRBJ2-5; D ambiguous. CDR1 and CDR2 from the germline V gene are SGHTA and FQGTGA. There are 12 residues in the CDR3. V lost 9 bases and J 7 bases, leaving 15 bases between the germline ends. The CDR3 bases are TGTGCCAGTTCCCTAGAGGTTGGGACCCAGTACTTC. Its protein product is CASSLEVGTQYF.

The rearrangement joins TRBV18 to TRBJ1-1, with TRBD1 matching over 7 bases. V gave up 4 bases and J gave up 6 bases; unmatched junction bases: 8. The germline CDR1 and CDR2 sequences are KGHSH and LQKENI. The CDR3 is 14 residues long. The CDR3 is CASSLKQGTAEAFF. The CDR3 DNA follows: TGTGCCAGCTCACTGAAACAGGGGACGGCTGAAGCTTTCTTT.

This clone came up once. The rearrangement joins TRBV19 to TRBJ2-7; a weak D match, TRBD2 (5 bases). V lost 5 bases to trimming and J lost 4 bases, with 18 bases between them. Germline lookup yields CDR1 LNHDA and CDR2 SQIVND (reference sequence). The CDR3 is made up of 15 amino acids. For the CDR3, the DNA is TGTGCCAGTAGTCCTATGGACTCGAAGGATTACGAGCAGTACTTC. Encoded protein: CASSPMDSKDYEQYF.

The rearrangement joins TRBV25-1 to TRBJ2-7; D is unclear. CDR1 is MGHDK, CDR2 SYGVNS, per germline. V gave up 6 bases and J gave up 6 bases, with 9 bases separating them. CDR3 length: 11 amino acids. The CDR3 sequence is CASSFLSEQYF. CDR3 DNA sequence: TGTGCCAGCAGCTTCCTGAGCGAGCAGTACTTC.

CDR3 residues: CASSPFTATGAIERGAFF. The CDR3 DNA is TGTGCCAGCTCACCGTTCACCGCGACAGGGGCGATTGAAAGGGGAGCTTTCTTT. The V gene is TRBV18, the J gene TRBJ1-1, with TRBD1 matching over 8 bases. The CDR3 is 18 amino acids. Germline V gene lookup returns CDR1 KGHSH and CDR2 LQKENI. The V and J ends lost 3 bases and 10 bases, in that order; junction bases with no gene match: 22.

The chain couples TRBV7-9 to TRBJ1-2; 8 nucleotides line up with TRBD1. Germline-derived CDR1 and CDR2 are SEHNR and FQNEAQ (reference sequence). The CDR3 is made up of 14 amino acids. J gave up 8 bases and V 5 bases, and 10 bases lay outside the gene matches. The DNA of the CDR3 is TGTGCCAGCAGCGACAGGGGAGCGTCGGACGGCTACACCTTC. Translating gives CASSDRGASDGYTF. Variable domain in full (rest from reference TRBV7-9 and TRBJ1-2): DTGVSQNPRHKITKRGQNVTFRCDPISEHNRLYWYRQTLGQGPEFLTYFQNEAQLEKSRLLSDRFSAERPKGSFSTLEIQRTEQGDSAMYLCASSDRGASDGYTFGSGTRLTVV.

CDR3 loop: CASSLVGYGYTF. The CDR3 DNA reads as TGTGCCAGCAGCCTAGTCGGCTATGGCTACACCTTC. The chain combines TRBV14 with TRBJ1-2; D not certain. V was cut by 4 bases and J by 4 bases, with 7 bases left in between. The CDR3 sequence is 12 residues long. The V gene's germline CDR1 is SGHDN and CDR2 FVKESK.

This clone was detected once. The rearrangement joins TRBV13 to TRBJ1-1; the match to TRBD1 covers 8 bases. The CDR3 loop spans 14 amino acids. Germline assignment: CDR1 PRHDT and CDR2 FYEKMQ (reference sequence). Trimming removed 5 bases from V and 3 bases from J; junction bases left unmatched: 5. The CDR3 DNA follows: TGTGCCAGCAGCCCGACAGGGGTTCACACTGAAGCTTTCTTT. Its translation: CASSPTGVHTEAFF. The full variable domain, rest sourced from reference TRBV13 and TRBJ1-1, is AAGVIQSPRHLIKEKRETATLKCYPIPRHDTVYWYQQGPGQDPQFLISFYEKMQSDKGSIPDRFSAQQFSDYHSELNMSSLELGDSALYFCASSPTGVHTEAFFGQGTRLTVV.

The gene calls are TRBV19 and TRBJ1-1; no firm D call. The CDR3 totals 12 residues. The V gene's germline CDR1 is LNHDA and CDR2 SQIVND (reference sequence). V gave up 2 bases and J gave up 3 bases, with 4 bases separating them. The CDR3: CASSIPDTEAFF. The DNA for the CDR3 is TGTGCCAGTAGTATACCTGACACTGAAGCTTTCTTT. The full variable domain, its missing parts supplied by reference TRBV19 and TRBJ1-1, is DGGITQSPKYLFRKEGQNVTLSCEQNLNHDAMYWYRQDPGQGLRLIYYSQIVNDFQKGDIAEGYSVSREKKESFPLTVTSAQKNPTAFYLCASSIPDTEAFFGQGTRLTVV.

The rearrangement uses TRBV24-1 and TRBJ1-5; TRBD1 is a possible D gene (6 bases). Trimming left V 8 bases short and J 0 bases short, with 22 bases between. The CDR3 has 18 amino acids. Germline CDR1 and CDR2: KGHDR and SFDVKD. The CDR3: CATITGNRMLFSNQPQHF. The CDR3, as DNA: TGTGCCACCATAACAGGGAACCGAATGTTGTTTAGCAATCAGCCCCAGCATTTT.

The chain is built from TRBV28 and TRBJ1-1; 7 bases are a match to TRBD1. CDR1 MDHEN and CDR2 SYDVKM come from the germline V gene. There are 15 residues in the CDR3. The V and J ends lost 8 bases and 1 base, in that order; junction bases with no gene match: 10. The CDR3 DNA reads TGTGCCAGCCGATACGGGGACAGACGGAACACTGAAGCTTTCTTT. Residues: CASRYGDRRNTEAFF.

The rearrangement links TRBV18 to TRBJ1-1, with a tentative D call TRBD1 (5 bases). This CDR3 spans 13 amino acids. Germline assignment: CDR1 KGHSH and CDR2 LQKENI. Trimming pared 5 bases from V and 0 bases from J, leaving 7 bases between. The CDR3 region has the DNA TGTGCCAGCTCAGGGACTTTGAACACTGAAGCTTTCTTT. Residues: CASSGTLNTEAFF. Full variable domain (remainder filled in from reference TRBV18 and TRBJ1-1): NAGVMQNPRHLVRRRGQEARLRCSPMKGHSHVYWYRQLPEEGLKFMVYLQKENIIDESGMPKERFSAEFPKEGPSILRIQQVVRGDSAAYFCASSGTLNTEAFFGQGTRLTVV.

The chain links TRBV28 to TRBJ2-1, with 10 bases aligning to TRBD2. In germline, CDR1 is MDHEN, CDR2 SYDVKM. The CDR3 sequence is 14 residues long. After removal of 1 base from V and 10 bases from J, the junction contained 4 bases not matched to a gene. Here the CDR3 DNA reads TGTGCCAGCAGTTTATACAGCGGGAGGGGCGAGCAGTTCTTC. It encodes CASSLYSGRGEQFF.

The chain joins TRBV15 to TRBJ2-5; 10 bases fit TRBD2. The germline gives CDR1 LNHNV, CDR2 YYDKDF (reference sequence). The CDR3 loop spans 13 amino acids. V dropped 8 bases and J dropped 3; count of bases not matched to a gene: 3. The CDR3 protein is CATQAGGEETQYF. In nucleotides, the CDR3 is TGTGCCACCCAAGCGGGGGGGGAAGAGACCCAGTACTTC.

This clone has only one observation. The chain uses TRBV6-2 or TRBV6-3 and TRBJ1-2; 8 bases align to TRBD1. The length of the CDR3 is 13 residues. The V gene end was trimmed by 6 bases and the J gene end by 8 bases; junction bases not matched to a gene: 8. CDR1 MNHEY and CDR2 SVGEGT come from the germline V gene. The CDR3 DNA follows: TGTGCCAGCAGCCAGGGACAGGACTCGGGCTACACCTTC. Translation: CASSQGQDSGYTF.

CDR3 sequence (DNA): TGTGCCACCAGTGATTTGCGAGGTCAGCCCCAGCATTTT. Encoded protein: CATSDLRGQPQHF. The gene calls are TRBV24-1 and TRBJ1-5; the D is unclear. The CDR3 runs to 13 residues. V lost 0 bases and J lost 6, with 5 bases in between. CDR1 KGHDR and CDR2 SFDVKD come from the germline V gene.

The chain combines TRBV5-1 with TRBJ1-1; D might be TRBD1 (5 bases). Germline CDR1 is SGHRS and CDR2 is YFSETQ. V was pared by 4 bases and J by 7 bases, with 20 bases between. The CDR3 consists of 15 residues. The CDR3 region has the DNA TGCGCCAGCAGCCCCTGGGGCGAGAACGTCGGTGAAGCTTTCTTT. Translating gives CASSPWGENVGEAFF.

This chain uses TRBV19 with TRBJ2-2; TRBD2 aligns across 7 bases. Trimming at V came to 8 bases and at J to 1 base, leaving 7 bases not matched to a gene. This CDR3 has 15 residues. Germline assignment: CDR1 LNHDA and CDR2 SQIVND (reference sequence). CDR3 DNA sequence: TGTGCCAGTGGGGGGGTCCTTGGGAACACCGGGGAGCTGTTTTTT. Its translation is CASGGVLGNTGELFF.

This sequence joins TRBV20-1 and TRBJ1-6; TRBD1 might be the D (5 bases). Trimming took 6 bases from V and 8 from J, leaving 14 bases between them. Germline loops: CDR1 DFQATT, CDR2 SNEGSKA (reference sequence). This CDR3 region has 13 residues. CDR3 residues: CSASTTRDSPLHF. In DNA, the CDR3 is TGCAGTGCCAGTACAACCAGGGATTCACCCCTCCACTTT.

The V and J genes are TRBV6-5 and TRBJ1-2, with a weak D call TRBD1 (6 bases). The CDR3 covers 15 residues. Trimming stripped 2 bases from V and 2 bases from J, with 12 bases between. Per the germline V gene, CDR1 is MNHEY and CDR2 is SVGAGI. The CDR3 loop is CASSYEQGPNYGYTF. CDR3 DNA sequence: TGTGCCAGCAGTTACGAGCAGGGGCCGAACTATGGCTACACCTTC.

The chain joins TRBV9 to TRBJ2-7, with D possibly being TRBD1 (6 bases). CDR3 length equals 14 residues. Germline CDR1 is SGDLS and CDR2 is YYNGEE. The V end lost 3 bases, the J end lost 3 bases, and 13 bases lay between the germline ends. The CDR3 DNA reads as TGTGCCAGCAGCGGAACAGGGTTTGACTACGAGCAGTACTTC. This sequence encodes CASSGTGFDYEQYF.